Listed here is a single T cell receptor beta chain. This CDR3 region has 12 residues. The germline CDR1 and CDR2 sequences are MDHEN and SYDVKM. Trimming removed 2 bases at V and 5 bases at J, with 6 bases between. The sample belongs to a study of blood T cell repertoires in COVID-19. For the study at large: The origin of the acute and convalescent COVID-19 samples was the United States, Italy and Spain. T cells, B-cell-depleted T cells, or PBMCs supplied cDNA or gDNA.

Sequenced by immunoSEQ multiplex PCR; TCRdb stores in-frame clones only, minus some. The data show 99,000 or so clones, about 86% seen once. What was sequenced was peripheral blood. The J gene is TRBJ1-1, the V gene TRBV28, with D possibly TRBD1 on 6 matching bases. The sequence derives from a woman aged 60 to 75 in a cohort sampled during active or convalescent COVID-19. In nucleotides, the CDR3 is TGTGCCAGCAGTTTACAGGGGACTGAAGCTTTCTTT. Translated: CASSLQGTEAFF.